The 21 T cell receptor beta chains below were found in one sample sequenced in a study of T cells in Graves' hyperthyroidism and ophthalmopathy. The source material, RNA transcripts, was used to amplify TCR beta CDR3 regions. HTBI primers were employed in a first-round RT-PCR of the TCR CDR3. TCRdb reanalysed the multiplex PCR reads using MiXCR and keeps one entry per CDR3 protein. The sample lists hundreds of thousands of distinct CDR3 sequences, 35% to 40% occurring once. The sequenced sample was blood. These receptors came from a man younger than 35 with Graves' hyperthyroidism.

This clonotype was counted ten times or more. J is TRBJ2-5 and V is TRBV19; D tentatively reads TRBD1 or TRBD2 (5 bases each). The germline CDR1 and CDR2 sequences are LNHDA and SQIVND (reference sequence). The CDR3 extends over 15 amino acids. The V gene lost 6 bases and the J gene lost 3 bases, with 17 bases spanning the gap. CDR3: CASSAVGQGEETQYF. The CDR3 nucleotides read TGTGCCAGTAGCGCCGTGGGGCAGGGAGAAGAGACCCAGTACTTC.

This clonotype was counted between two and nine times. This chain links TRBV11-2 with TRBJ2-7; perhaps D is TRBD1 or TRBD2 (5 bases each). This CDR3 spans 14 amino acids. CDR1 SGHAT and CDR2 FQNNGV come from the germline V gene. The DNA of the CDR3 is TGTGCGAGCCGAAGAGACTTGAGGGGTCACGAGCAGTACTTC. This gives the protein CASRRDLRGHEQYF.

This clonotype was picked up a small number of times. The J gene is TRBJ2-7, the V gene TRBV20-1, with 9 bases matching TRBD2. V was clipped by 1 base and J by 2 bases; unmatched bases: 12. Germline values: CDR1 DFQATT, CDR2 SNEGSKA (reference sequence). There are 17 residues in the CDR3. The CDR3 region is CSARVRLAAFSAYEQYF. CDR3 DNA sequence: TGCAGTGCTAGAGTACGACTAGCGGCCTTTAGCGCCTACGAGCAGTACTTC.

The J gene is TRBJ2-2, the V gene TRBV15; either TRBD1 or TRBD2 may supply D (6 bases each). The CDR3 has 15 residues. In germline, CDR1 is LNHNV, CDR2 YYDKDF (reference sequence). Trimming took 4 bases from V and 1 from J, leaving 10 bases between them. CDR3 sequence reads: CATSTAGQNTGELFF. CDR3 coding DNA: TGTGCCACCAGCACCGCGGGACAGAACACCGGGGAGCTGTTTTTT.

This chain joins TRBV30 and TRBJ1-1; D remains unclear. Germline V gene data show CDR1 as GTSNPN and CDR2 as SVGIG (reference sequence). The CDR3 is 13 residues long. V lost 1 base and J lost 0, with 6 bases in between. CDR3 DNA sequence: TGTGCCTGGAGTGGTAGGGTGAACACTGAAGCTTTCTTT. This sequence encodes CAWSGRVNTEAFF.

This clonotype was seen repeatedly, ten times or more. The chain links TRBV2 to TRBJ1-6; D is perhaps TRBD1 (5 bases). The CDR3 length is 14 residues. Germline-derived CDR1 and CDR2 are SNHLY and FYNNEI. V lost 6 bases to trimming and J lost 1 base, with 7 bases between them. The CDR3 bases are TGTGCCAGCAGGGGGCAATCCTATAATTCACCCCTCCACTTT. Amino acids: CASRGQSYNSPLHF.

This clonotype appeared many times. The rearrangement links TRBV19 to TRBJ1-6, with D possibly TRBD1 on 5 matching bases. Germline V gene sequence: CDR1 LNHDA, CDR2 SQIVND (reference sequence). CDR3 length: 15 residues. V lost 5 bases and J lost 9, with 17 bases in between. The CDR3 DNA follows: TGTGCCAGTAGTGGCTCGGCAGGGAGAAGTTCACCCCTCCACTTT. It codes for CASSGSAGRSSPLHF.

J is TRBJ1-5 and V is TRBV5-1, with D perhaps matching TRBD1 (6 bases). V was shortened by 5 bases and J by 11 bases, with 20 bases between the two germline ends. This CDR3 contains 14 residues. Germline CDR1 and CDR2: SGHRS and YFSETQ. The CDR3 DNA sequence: TGCGCCAGCAGTTTTACAGGGCGCCAAGAGACCCAGCATTTT. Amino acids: CASSFTGRQETQHF.

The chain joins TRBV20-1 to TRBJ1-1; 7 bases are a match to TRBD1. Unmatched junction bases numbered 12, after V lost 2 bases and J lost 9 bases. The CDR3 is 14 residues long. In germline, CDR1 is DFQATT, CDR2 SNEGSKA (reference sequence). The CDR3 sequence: CSARPQGDGPQAFF. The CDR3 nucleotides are TGCAGTGCTAGACCCCAGGGGGACGGCCCTCAAGCTTTCTTT.

Written as DNA, the CDR3 is TGTGCCCCCACGACCGGGACAGGGAGCACCGGGGAGCTGTTTTTT. This sequence encodes CAPTTGTGSTGELFF. The rearrangement joins TRBV9 to TRBJ2-2; 9 bases are a match to TRBD1. The germline V gene has CDR1 SGDLS and CDR2 YYNGEE. The CDR3 runs to 15 residues. The junction had 11 bases not matched to a gene; V was cut back by 10 bases and J by 4 bases.

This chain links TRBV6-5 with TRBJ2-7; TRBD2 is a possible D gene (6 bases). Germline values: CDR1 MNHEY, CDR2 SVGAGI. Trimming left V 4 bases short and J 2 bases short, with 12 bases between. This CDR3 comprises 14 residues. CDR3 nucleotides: TGTGCCAGCAGTTTTGGTAGCGGAACCTACGAGCAGTACTTC. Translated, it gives CASSFGSGTYEQYF.

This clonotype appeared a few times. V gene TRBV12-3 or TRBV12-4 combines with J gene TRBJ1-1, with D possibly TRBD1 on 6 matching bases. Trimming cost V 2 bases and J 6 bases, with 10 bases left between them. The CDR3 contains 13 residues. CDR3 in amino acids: CASSLSGGPEAFF. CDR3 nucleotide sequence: TGTGCCAGCAGTTTATCCGGGGGCCCTGAAGCTTTCTTT.

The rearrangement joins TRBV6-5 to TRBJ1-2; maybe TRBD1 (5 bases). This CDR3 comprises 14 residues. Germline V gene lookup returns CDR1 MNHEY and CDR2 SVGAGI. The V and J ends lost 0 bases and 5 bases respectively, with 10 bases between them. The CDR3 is CASSYSLGAYGYTF. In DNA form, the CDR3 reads TGTGCCAGCAGTTACTCGTTAGGGGCTTATGGCTACACCTTC.

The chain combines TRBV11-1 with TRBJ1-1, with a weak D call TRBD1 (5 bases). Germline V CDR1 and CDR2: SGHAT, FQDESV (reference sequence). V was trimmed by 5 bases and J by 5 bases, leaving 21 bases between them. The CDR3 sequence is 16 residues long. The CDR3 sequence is CASSRRTPSLGTEAFF. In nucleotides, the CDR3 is TGTGCCAGCAGCCGCCGGACACCCTCCCTCGGGACTGAAGCTTTCTTT. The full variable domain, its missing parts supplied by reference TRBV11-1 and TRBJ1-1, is EAEVAQSPRYKITEKSQAVAFWCDPISGHATLYWYRQILGQGPELLVQFQDESVVDDSQLPKDRFSAERLKGVDSTLKIQPAELGDSAMYLCASSRRTPSLGTEAFFGQGTRLTVV.

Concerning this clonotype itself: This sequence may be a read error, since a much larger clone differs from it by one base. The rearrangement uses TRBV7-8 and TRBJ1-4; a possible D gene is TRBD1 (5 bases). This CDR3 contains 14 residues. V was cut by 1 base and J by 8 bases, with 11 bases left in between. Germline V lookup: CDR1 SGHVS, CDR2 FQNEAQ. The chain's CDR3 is CASSLVAGTEKLFF. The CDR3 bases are TGTGCCAGCAGCTTAGTGGCAGGGACCGAAAAACTGTTTTTT.

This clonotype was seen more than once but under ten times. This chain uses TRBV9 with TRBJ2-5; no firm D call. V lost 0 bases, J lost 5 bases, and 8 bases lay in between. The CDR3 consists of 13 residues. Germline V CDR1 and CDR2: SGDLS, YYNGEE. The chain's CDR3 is CASSVEGQETQYF. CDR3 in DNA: TGTGCCAGCAGCGTAGAAGGGCAGGAGACCCAGTACTTC.

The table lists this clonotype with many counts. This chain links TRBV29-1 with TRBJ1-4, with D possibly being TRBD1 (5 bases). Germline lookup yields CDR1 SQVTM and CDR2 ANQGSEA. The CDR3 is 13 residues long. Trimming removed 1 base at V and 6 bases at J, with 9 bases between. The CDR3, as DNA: TGCAGCGTTGAAGGGGCGGGGGATGAAAAACTGTTTTTT. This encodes CSVEGAGDEKLFF.

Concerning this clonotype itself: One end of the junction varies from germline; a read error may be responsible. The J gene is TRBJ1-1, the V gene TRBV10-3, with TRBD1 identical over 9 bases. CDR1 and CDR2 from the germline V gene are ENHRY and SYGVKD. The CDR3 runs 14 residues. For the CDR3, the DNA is TGTGCCAGCAGTGACCGGGGACAGGGACACGAGGCTTTCTTT. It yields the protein CASSDRGQGHEAFF.

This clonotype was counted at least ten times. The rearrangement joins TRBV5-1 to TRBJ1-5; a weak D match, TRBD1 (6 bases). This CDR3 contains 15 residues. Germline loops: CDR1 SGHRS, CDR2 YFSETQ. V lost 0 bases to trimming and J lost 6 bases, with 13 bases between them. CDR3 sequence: CASSLASGAGQPQHF. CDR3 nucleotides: TGCGCCAGCAGCTTGGCCTCAGGGGCTGGTCAGCCCCAGCATTTT.

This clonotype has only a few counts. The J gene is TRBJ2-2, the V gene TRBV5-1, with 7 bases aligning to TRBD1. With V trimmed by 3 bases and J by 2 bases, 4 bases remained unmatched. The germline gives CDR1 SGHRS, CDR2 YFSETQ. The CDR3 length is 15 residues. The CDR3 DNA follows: TGCGCCAGCAGCTACCGACAGGGAAACACCGGGGAGCTGTTTTTT. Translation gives CASSYRQGNTGELFF.

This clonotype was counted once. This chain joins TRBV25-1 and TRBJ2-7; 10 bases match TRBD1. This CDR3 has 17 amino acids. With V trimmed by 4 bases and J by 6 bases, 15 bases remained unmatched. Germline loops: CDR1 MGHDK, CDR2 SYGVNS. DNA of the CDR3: TGTGCCAGCAGTGCCGGGGAAGCCGGGACAGGGGTCACCGAGCAGTACTTC. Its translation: CASSAGEAGTGVTEQYF.